The TCR beta chain under discussion was sequenced for a study of T cell responses to AZD1222 COVID-19 vaccine. Across the study: Some second doses came at about 4 weeks and others at about 12 weeks; these were pooled.

Findings of the study overall: Among AZD1222 vaccinees, only five to seven were seropositive at baseline. The study reported that nearly half of spike-specific TCRs target unmutated variant regions. The study found vaccine-associated CD4 TCRs spanning spike, dominant at 160-218 and 743-854.

This clone was seen just once. The antigen remains undetermined. Libraries were prepared by immunoSEQ multiplex PCR; TCRdb keeps only in-frame clonotypes and omits some of them. Found here are over 100,000 clones, around 91% of them singletons; the top ten hold approximately 1.7%. The source material was peripheral blood, sampled on day 0 of AZD1222 vaccination. The sequence came from an adult in good health.

In DNA, the CDR3 is TGTGCCAGCAGCAAAGGACAGCGGGGGGGCCAAGTAAGAAATGAGCAGTTCTTC. Its protein product is CASSKGQRGGQVRNEQFF. V is TRBV21-1 and J is TRBJ2-1; TRBD2 is taken as the D call from the table, unchecked against the DNA. TRBV21-1 is flagged as a pseudogene. The CDR3 extends over 18 amino acids.